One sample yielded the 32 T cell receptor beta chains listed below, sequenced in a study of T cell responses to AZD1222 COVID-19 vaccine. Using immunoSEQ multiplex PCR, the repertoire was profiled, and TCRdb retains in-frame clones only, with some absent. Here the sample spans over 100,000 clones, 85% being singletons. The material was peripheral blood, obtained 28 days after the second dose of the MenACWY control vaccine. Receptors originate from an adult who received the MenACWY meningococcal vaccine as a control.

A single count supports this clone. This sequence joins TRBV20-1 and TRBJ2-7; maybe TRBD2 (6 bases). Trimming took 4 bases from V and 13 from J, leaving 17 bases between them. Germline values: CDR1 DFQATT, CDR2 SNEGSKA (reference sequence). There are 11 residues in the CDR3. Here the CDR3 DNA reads TGCAGTGCTATTACGGGGCTCGGGAGATACTTC. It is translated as CSAITGLGRYF.

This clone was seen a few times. The CDR3: CAWSGTGGLGGYTF. In DNA form, the CDR3 reads TGTGCCTGGAGTGGGACAGGGGGCCTTGGGGGCTACACCTTC. The chain carries TRBV30 and TRBJ1-2; 11 bases are a match to TRBD1. The V gene end was trimmed by 1 base and the J gene end by 8 bases; junction bases not matched to a gene: 6. The CDR3 sequence is 14 residues long. Germline CDR1 reads GTSNPN; CDR2 reads SVGIG (reference sequence).

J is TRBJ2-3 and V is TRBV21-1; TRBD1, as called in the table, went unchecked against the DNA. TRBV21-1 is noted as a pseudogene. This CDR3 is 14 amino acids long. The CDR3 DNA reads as TGTGCCAGCAGCAGGACACTTAGCACAGATACGCAGTATTTT. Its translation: CASSRTLSTDTQYF.

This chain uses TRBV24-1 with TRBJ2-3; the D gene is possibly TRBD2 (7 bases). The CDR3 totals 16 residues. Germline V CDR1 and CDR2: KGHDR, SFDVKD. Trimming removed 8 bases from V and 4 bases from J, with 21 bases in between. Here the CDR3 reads CATMGWGGGSADTQYF. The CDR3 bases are TGTGCCACCATGGGGTGGGGGGGCGGTTCGGCAGATACGCAGTATTTT.

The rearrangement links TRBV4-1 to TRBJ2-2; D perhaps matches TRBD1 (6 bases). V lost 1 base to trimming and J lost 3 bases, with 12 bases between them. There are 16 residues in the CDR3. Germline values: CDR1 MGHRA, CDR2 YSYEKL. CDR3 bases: TGCGCCAGCAGCCAAGGGCCACAGGGTGACACCGGGGAGCTGTTTTTT. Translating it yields CASSQGPQGDTGELFF.

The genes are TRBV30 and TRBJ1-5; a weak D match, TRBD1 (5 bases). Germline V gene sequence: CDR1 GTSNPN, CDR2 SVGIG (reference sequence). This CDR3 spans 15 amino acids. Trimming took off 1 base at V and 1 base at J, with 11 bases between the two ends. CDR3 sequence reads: CAWSAGQVSNQPQHF. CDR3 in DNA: TGTGCCTGGAGTGCGGGGCAGGTCAGCAATCAGCCCCAGCATTTT.

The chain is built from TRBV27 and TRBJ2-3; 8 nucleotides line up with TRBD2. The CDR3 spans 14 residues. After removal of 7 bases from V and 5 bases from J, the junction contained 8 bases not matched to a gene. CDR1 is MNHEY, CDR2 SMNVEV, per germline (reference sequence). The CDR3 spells CASTVAGHQDTQYF. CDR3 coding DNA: TGTGCCAGCACCGTAGCGGGGCACCAAGATACGCAGTATTTT.

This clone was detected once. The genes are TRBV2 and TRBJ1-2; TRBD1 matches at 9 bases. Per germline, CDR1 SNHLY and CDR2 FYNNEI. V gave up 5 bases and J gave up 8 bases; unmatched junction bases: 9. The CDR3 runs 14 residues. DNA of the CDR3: TGTGCCAGCAGTTTACAGGGGGCGCAAAAAGGCTACACCTTC. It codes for CASSLQGAQKGYTF.

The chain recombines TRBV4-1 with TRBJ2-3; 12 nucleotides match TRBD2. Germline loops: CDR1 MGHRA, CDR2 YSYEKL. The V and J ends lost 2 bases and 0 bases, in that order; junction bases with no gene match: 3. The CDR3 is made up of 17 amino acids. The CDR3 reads CASSQWGTSGSTDTQYF. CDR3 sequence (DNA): TGCGCCAGCAGCCAATGGGGGACTAGCGGGAGCACAGATACGCAGTATTTT.

This CDR3 reads CASRPGIAGNTIYF. CDR3 bases: TGTGCCAGCAGACCGGGGATAGCTGGAAACACCATATATTTT. The V and J genes are TRBV28 and TRBJ1-3; D gene uncertain. V lost 6 bases and J lost 2, with 11 bases in between. The CDR3 is 14 residues long. Looked up from germline, CDR1 is MDHEN and CDR2 is SYDVKM.

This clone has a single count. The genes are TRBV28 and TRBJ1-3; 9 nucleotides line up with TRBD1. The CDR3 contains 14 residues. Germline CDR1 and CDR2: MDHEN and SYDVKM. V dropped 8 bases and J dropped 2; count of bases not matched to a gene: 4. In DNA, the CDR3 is TGTGCCAGCGAGGACAGGGGTACTGGAAACACCATATATTTT. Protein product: CASEDRGTGNTIYF.

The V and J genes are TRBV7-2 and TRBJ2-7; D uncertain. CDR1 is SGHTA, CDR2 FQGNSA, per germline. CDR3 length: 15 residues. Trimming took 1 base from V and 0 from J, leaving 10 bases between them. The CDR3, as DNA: TGTGCCAGCAGCTTAGTACCCCAGAGCTCCTACGAGCAGTACTTC. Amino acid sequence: CASSLVPQSSYEQYF.

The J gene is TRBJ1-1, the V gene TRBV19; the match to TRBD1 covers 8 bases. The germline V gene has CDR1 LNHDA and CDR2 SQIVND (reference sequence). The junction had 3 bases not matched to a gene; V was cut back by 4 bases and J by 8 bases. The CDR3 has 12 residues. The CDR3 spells CASSTRTGEAFF. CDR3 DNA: TGTGCCAGTAGTACCCGGACAGGGGAAGCTTTCTTT.

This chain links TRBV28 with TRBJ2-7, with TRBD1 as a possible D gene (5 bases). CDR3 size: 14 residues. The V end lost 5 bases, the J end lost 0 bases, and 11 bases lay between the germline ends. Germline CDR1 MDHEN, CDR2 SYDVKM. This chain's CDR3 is CASSPTDSSYEQYF. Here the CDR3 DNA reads TGTGCCAGCAGTCCGACAGATAGCTCCTACGAGCAGTACTTC.

This CDR3 is CASSLSGGMRDTQYF. The CDR3 bases are TGTGCCAGCAGCTTGTCTGGGGGCATGAGAGATACGCAGTATTTT. The V gene is TRBV5-4, the J gene TRBJ2-3; tentative D call: TRBD1 (6 bases). The CDR3 totals 15 residues. CDR1 is SGHNT, CDR2 YYREEE, per germline (reference sequence). V was clipped by 1 base and J by 5 bases, with 14 bases between them.

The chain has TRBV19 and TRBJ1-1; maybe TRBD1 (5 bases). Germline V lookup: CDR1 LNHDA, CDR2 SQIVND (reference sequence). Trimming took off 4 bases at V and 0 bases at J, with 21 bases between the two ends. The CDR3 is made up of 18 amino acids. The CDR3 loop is CASSNYRFAGQMNTEAFF. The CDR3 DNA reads TGTGCCAGTAGTAACTACCGATTCGCGGGGCAAATGAACACTGAAGCTTTCTTT. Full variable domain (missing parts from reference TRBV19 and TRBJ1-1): DGGITQSPKYLFRKEGQNVTLSCEQNLNHDAMYWYRQDPGQGLRLIYYSQIVNDFQKGDIAEGYSVSREKKESFPLTVTSAQKNPTAFYLCASSNYRFAGQMNTEAFFGQGTRLTVV.

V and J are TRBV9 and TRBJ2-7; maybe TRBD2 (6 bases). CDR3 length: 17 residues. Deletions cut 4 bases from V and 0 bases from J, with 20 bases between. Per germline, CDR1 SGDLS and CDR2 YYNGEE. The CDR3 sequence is CASSPPQAGPSSYEQYF. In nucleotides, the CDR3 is TGTGCCAGCAGCCCTCCGCAGGCGGGGCCAAGCTCCTACGAGCAGTACTTC.

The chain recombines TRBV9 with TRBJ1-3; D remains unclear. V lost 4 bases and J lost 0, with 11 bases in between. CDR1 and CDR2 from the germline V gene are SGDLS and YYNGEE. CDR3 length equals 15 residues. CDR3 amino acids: CASSPRTDSGNTIYF. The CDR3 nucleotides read TGTGCCAGCAGCCCTCGGACCGACTCTGGAAACACCATATATTTT.

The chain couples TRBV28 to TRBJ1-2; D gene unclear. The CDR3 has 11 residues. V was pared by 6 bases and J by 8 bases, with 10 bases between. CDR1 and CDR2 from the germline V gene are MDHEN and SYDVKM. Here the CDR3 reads CASSSSRGYTF. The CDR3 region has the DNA TGTGCCAGCAGCTCCTCACGAGGCTACACCTTC.

CDR3 nucleotides: TGCGCCAGCAGCTTGGTGGGACAGGGGGCGTCTGGGGCCAACGTCCTGACTTTC. Amino acids: CASSLVGQGASGANVLTF. The chain is built from TRBV5-1 and TRBJ2-6; 12 bases are shared with TRBD1. CDR1 and CDR2 from the germline V gene are SGHRS and YFSETQ. CDR3 length equals 18 residues. V lost 0 bases and J lost 1; bases outside the gene matches: 2.

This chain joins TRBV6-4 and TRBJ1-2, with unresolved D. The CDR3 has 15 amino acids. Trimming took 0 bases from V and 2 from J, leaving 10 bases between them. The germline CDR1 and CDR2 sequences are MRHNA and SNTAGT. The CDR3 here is CASSDSGRLNYGYTF. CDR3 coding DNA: TGTGCCAGCAGTGACTCGGGCCGACTCAACTATGGCTACACCTTC.

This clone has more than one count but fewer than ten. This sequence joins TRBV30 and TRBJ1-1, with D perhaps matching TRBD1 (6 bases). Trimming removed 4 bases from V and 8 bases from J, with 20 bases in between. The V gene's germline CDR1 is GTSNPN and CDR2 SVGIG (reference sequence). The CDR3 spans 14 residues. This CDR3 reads CAWTKNRAGIEAFF. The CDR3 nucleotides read TGTGCCTGGACCAAAAACAGGGCTGGGATAGAAGCTTTCTTT.

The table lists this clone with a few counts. This chain's CDR3 is CASSPQEGYGYTF. DNA for the CDR3: TGCGCCAGCAGTCCGCAGGAGGGCTATGGCTACACCTTC. This chain links TRBV10-1 with TRBJ1-2, with D unresolved. The germline V gene encodes CDR1 WNHNN and CDR2 SYGVQD (reference sequence). V was pared by 5 bases and J by 4 bases, with 11 bases between. The CDR3 sequence is 13 residues long.

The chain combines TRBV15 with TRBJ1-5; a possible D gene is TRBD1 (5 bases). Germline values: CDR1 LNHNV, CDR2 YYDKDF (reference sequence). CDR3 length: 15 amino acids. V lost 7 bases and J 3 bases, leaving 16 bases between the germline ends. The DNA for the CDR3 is TGTGCCACCACCCCGGGGCATTCTTTCAATCAGCCCCAGCATTTT. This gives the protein CATTPGHSFNQPQHF.

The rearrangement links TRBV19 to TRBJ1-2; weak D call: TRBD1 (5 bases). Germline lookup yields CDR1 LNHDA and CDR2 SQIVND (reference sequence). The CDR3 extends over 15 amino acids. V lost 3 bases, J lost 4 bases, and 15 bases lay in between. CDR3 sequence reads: CASSINAGKGYGYTF. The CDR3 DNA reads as TGTGCCAGTAGTATTAACGCAGGGAAGGGCTATGGCTACACCTTC.

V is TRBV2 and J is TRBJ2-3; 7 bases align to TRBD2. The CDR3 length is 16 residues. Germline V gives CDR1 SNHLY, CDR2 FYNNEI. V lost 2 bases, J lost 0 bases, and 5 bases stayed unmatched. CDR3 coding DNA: TGTGCCAGCAGTGAATCGGATAGCGGGAGCACAGATACGCAGTATTTT. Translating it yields CASSESDSGSTDTQYF.

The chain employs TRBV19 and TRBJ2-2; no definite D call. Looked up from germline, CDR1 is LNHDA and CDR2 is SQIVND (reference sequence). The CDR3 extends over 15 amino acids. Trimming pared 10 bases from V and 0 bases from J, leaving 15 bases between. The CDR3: CATSPGLPNTGELFF. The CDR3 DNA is TGTGCCACCTCCCCCGGGCTCCCGAACACCGGGGAGCTGTTTTTT.

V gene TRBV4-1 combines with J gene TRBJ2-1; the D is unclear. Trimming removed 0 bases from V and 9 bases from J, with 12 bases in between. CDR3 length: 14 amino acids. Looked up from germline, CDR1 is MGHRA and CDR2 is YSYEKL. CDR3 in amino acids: CASSQDAAHGEQFF. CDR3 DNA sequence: TGCGCCAGCAGCCAAGATGCCGCCCACGGTGAGCAGTTCTTC.

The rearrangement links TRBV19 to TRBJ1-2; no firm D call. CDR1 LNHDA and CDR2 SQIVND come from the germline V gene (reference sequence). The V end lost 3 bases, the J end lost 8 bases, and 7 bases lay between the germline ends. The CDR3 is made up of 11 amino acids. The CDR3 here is CASSIGPGYTF. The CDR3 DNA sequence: TGTGCCAGTAGTATCGGGCCCGGCTACACCTTC.

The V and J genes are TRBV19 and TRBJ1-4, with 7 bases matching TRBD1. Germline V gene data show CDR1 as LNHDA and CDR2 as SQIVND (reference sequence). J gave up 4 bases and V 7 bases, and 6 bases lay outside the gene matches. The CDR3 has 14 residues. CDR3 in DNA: TGTGCCAGTACAACCCAGGGGGTTAATGAAAAACTGTTTTTT. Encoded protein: CASTTQGVNEKLFF.

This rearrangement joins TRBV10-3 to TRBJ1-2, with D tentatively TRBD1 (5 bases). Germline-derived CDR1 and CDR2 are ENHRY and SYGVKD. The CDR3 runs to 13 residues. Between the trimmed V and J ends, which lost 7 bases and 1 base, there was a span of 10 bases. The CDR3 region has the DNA TGTGCCATCACTAGGGGTAATAACTATGGCTACACCTTC. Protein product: CAITRGNNYGYTF.

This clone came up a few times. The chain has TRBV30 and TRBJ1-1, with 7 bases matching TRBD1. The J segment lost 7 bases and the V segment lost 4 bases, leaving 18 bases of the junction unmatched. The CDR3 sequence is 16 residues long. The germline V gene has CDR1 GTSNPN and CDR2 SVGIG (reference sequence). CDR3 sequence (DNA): TGTGCCTGGACCTCCATCGGGGGGGACAGCTCTAATGAAGCTTTCTTT. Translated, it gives CAWTSIGGDSSNEAFF.